Listed below are T cell receptor beta chains from one sample, sequenced in a study of cytomegalovirus exposure and HLA in healthy donors. Sequencing used immunoSEQ multiplex PCR; TCRdb keeps in-frame clones, though not all of them. The repertoire holds 120,000 to 150,000 clones, with roughly nine tenths as singletons. Specimen: PBMCs. The receptors derive from a woman aged 18-29 years in good health and CMV-seropositive. CDR3s include the opening cysteine and the closing phenylalanine or tryptophan. The D gene is left open where the match is weak.

v_call: TRBV7-9; d_call: NA; j_call: TRBJ2-7; cdr3_aa: CASNSRGTGTNEQYF; cdr3_nt: TGTGCCAGCAACTCTCGGGGTACAGGGACTAACGAGCAGTACTTC
v_call: TRBV4-2; d_call: NA; j_call: TRBJ1-2; cdr3_aa: CASSPPRQNYGYTF; cdr3_nt: TGTGCCAGCAGCCCCCCCAGGCAGAACTATGGCTACACCTTC
v_call: TRBV5-1; d_call: TRBD1; j_call: TRBJ2-7; cdr3_aa: CASSRDRGPSEQYF; cdr3_nt: TGCGCCAGCAGCCGGGACAGGGGCCCCTCCGAGCAGTACTTC
v_call: TRBV9; d_call: NA; j_call: TRBJ1-1; cdr3_aa: CASSPRGGAPTEAFF; cdr3_nt: TGTGCCAGCAGTCCACGTGGGGGGGCGCCTACTGAAGCTTTCTTT
v_call: TRBV11-2; d_call: NA; j_call: TRBJ2-7; cdr3_aa: CASSRGATGNSYEQYF; cdr3_nt: TGTGCCAGCAGCCGGGGCGCGACAGGCAACTCCTACGAGCAGTACTTC
v_call: TRBV5-4; d_call: NA; j_call: TRBJ2-3; cdr3_aa: CASSGAGSPDTQYF; cdr3_nt: TGTGCCAGCAGTGGGGCGGGGTCCCCAGATACGCAGTATTTT
v_call: TRBV10-3; d_call: NA; j_call: TRBJ2-2; cdr3_aa: CAISANPGTGRGGELFF; cdr3_nt: TGTGCCATCAGTGCCAACCCCGGGACCGGGAGAGGCGGGGAGCTGTTTTTT
v_call: TRBV5-6; d_call: NA; j_call: TRBJ1-1; cdr3_aa: CASSLMGALNTEAFF; cdr3_nt: TGTGCCAGCAGCTTGATGGGAGCACTTAACACTGAAGCTTTCTTT
v_call: TRBV29-1; d_call: NA; j_call: TRBJ2-5; cdr3_aa: CSARPRRVRRETQYF; cdr3_nt: TGCAGCGCACGCCCGCGGAGGGTCCGAAGGGAGACCCAGTACTTC
v_call: TRBV29-1; d_call: NA; j_call: TRBJ1-2; cdr3_aa: CSVDRPDAANYGYTF; cdr3_nt: TGCAGCGTCGACCGCCCTGACGCAGCGAACTATGGCTACACCTTC
v_call: TRBV12-1; d_call: NA; j_call: TRBJ2-2; cdr3_aa: CASSQQGVGELFF; cdr3_nt: TGTGCCAGCAGCCAACAGGGGGTCGGGGAGCTGTTTTTT
v_call: TRBV11-1; d_call: TRBD2; j_call: TRBJ2-7; cdr3_aa: CASSLARGLAHRYEQYF; cdr3_nt: TGTGCCAGCAGCTTAGCTCGGGGACTAGCGCACCGCTACGAGCAGTACTTC
v_call: TRBV7-2; d_call: NA; j_call: TRBJ1-4; cdr3_aa: CASSLVSGFNEKLFF; cdr3_nt: TGTGCCAGCAGCTTAGTTTCAGGGTTTAATGAAAAACTGTTTTTT
v_call: TRBV5-6; d_call: TRBD2; j_call: TRBJ2-7; cdr3_aa: CASSFAGTSGRDYEQYF; cdr3_nt: TGTGCCAGCAGCTTTGCCGGGACTAGCGGGAGGGACTACGAGCAGTACTTC
v_call: TRBV30; d_call: NA; j_call: TRBJ2-3; cdr3_aa: CAWSVGHSTDTQYF; cdr3_nt: TGTGCCTGGAGTGTGGGACATAGCACAGATACGCAGTATTTT
v_call: TRBV2; d_call: NA; j_call: TRBJ2-5; cdr3_aa: CASGALIETQYF; cdr3_nt: TGTGCCAGCGGGGCGTTGATTGAGACCCAGTACTTC
v_call: TRBV6-6; d_call: TRBD2; j_call: TRBJ2-3; cdr3_aa: CASSRTSGYTDTQYF; cdr3_nt: TGTGCCAGCAGCCGGACTAGCGGTTACACAGATACGCAGTATTTT
v_call: TRBV7-6; d_call: TRBD2; j_call: TRBJ2-1; cdr3_aa: CASSSSGSGNEQFF; cdr3_nt: TGTGCCAGCAGCTCTAGCGGGAGCGGTAATGAGCAGTTCTTC
v_call: TRBV7-9; d_call: TRBD1; j_call: TRBJ1-5; cdr3_aa: CASSEGTVNQPQHF; cdr3_nt: TGTGCCAGCAGCGAAGGGACAGTCAATCAGCCCCAGCATTTT
v_call: TRBV6-6; d_call: NA; j_call: TRBJ1-1; cdr3_aa: CASIVLQEGSEAFF; cdr3_nt: TGTGCCAGCATTGTCCTGCAGGAGGGATCTGAAGCTTTCTTT
v_call: TRBV5-8; d_call: TRBD1; j_call: TRBJ2-7; cdr3_aa: CASSYRQGSSYEQYF; cdr3_nt: TGTGCCAGCAGCTACAGACAGGGGAGCTCCTACGAGCAGTACTTC
v_call: TRBV6-6; d_call: TRBD2; j_call: TRBJ2-1; cdr3_aa: CASRTSGRALYNEQFF; cdr3_nt: TGTGCCAGCAGGACTAGCGGGAGGGCCCTCTACAATGAGCAGTTCTTC
v_call: TRBV6-6; d_call: NA; j_call: TRBJ1-5; cdr3_aa: CASSYLGTSNQPQHF; cdr3_nt: TGTGCCAGCAGTTATTTGGGGACAAGCAATCAGCCCCAGCATTTT
v_call: TRBV19; d_call: TRBD1; j_call: TRBJ2-7; cdr3_aa: CASRPGQGTGTLSYEQYF; cdr3_nt: TGTGCCAGTAGACCGGGACAGGGAACGGGAACCCTCTCCTACGAGCAGTACTTC
v_call: TRBV27; d_call: NA; j_call: TRBJ1-1; cdr3_aa: CASSFAVSTEAFF; cdr3_nt: TGTGCCAGCAGTTTCGCAGTAAGCACTGAAGCTTTCTTT
v_call: TRBV6-6; d_call: NA; j_call: TRBJ2-7; cdr3_aa: CASSRQGFNEQYF; cdr3_nt: TGTGCCAGCAGCCGTCAGGGATTTAACGAGCAGTACTTC
v_call: TRBV5-5; d_call: NA; j_call: TRBJ2-7; cdr3_aa: CASSLSLLEGYEQYF; cdr3_nt: TGTGCCAGCAGCTTGTCCCTCCTAGAAGGCTACGAGCAGTACTTC